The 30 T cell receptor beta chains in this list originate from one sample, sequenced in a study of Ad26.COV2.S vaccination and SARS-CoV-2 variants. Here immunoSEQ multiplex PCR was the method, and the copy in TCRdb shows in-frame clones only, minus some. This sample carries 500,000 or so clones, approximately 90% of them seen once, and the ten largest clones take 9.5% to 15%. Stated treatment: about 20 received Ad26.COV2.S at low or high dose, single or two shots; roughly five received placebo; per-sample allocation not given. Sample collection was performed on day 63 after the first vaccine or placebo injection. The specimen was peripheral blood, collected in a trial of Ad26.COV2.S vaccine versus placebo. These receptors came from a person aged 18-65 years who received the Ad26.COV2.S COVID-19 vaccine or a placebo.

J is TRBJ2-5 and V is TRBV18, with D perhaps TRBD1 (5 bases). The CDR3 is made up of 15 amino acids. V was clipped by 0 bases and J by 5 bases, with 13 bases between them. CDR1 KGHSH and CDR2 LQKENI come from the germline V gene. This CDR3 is CASSPPGVAGETQYF. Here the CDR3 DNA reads TGTGCCAGCTCACCACCAGGGGTAGCTGGGGAGACCCAGTACTTC.

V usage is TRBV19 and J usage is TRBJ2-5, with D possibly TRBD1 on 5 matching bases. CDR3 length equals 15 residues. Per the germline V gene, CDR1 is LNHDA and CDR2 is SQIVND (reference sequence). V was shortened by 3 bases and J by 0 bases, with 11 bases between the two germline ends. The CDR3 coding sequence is TGTGCCAGTAGTATCGAGACAGCGCACCAAGAGACCCAGTACTTC. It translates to CASSIETAHQETQYF.

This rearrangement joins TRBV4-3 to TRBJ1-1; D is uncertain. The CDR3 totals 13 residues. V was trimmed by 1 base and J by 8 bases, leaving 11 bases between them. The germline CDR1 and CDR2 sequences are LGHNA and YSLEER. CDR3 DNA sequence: TGCGCCAGCAGCCAAGTCCCCGGATCAGAAGCTTTCTTT. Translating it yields CASSQVPGSEAFF.

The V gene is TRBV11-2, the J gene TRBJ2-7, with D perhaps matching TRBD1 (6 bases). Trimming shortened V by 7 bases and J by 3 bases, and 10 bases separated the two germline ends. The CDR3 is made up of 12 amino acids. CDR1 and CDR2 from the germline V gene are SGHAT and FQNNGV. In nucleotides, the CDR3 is TGTGCCAGCACCTGGACAGACTACGAGCAGTACTTC. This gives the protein CASTWTDYEQYF. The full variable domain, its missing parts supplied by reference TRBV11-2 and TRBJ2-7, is EAGVAQSPRYKIIEKRQSVAFWCNPISGHATLYWYQQILGQGPKLLIQFQNNGVVDDSQLPKDRFSAERLKGVDSTLKIQPAKLEDSAVYLCASTWTDYEQYFGPGTRLTVT.

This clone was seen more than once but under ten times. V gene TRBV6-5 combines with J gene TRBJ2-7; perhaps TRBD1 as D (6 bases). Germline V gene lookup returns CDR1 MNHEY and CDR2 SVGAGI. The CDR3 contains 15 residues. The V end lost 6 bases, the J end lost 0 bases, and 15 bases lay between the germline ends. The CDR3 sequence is CASRGRGSLSYEQYF. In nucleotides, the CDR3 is TGTGCCAGCAGAGGAAGGGGGTCACTCTCCTACGAGCAGTACTTC.

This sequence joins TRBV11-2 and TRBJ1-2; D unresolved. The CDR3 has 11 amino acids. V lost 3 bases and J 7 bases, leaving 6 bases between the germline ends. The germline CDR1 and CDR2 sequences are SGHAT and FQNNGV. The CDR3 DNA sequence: TGTGCCAGCAGCTTTTCGGTTGGCTACACCTTC. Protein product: CASSFSVGYTF. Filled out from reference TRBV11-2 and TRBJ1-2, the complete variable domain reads EAGVAQSPRYKIIEKRQSVAFWCNPISGHATLYWYQQILGQGPKLLIQFQNNGVVDDSQLPKDRFSAERLKGVDSTLKIQPAKLEDSAVYLCASSFSVGYTFGSGTRLTVV.

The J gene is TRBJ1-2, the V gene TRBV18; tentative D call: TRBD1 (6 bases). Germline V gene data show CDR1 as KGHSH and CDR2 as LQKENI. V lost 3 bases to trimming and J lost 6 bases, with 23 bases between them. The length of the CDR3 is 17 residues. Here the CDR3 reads CASSPQGGGFKSDGYTF. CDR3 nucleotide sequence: TGTGCCAGCTCACCCCAAGGGGGTGGCTTTAAATCCGATGGCTACACCTTC.

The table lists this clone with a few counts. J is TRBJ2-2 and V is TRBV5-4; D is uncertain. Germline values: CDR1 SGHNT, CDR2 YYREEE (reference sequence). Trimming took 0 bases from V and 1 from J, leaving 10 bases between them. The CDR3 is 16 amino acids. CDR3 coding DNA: TGTGCCAGCAGCTTGGACAGACCTCTGAACACCGGGGAGCTGTTTTTT. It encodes CASSLDRPLNTGELFF. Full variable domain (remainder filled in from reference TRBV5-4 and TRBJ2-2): ETGVTQSPTHLIKTRGQQVTLRCSSQSGHNTVSWYQQALGQGPQFIFQYYREEENGRGNFPPRFSGLQFPNYSSELNVNALELDDSALYLCASSLDRPLNTGELFFGEGSRLTVL.

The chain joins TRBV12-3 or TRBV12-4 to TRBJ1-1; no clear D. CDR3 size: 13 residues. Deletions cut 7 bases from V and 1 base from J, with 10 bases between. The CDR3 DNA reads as TGTGCCAGCACCCTCGCGAGGAACACTGAAGCTTTCTTT. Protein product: CASTLARNTEAFF.

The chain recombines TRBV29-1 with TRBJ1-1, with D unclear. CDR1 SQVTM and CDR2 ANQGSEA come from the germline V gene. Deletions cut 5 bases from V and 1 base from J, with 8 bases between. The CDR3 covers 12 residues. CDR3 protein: CSVLPQNTEAFF. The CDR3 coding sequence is TGCAGCGTTTTACCTCAGAACACTGAAGCTTTCTTT.

The CDR3 DNA sequence: TGTGCCAGCAGCTTAGTCGGTTTGGGACAGGGCCGCAATCAGCCCCAGCATTTT. Its protein product is CASSLVGLGQGRNQPQHF. V and J are TRBV7-6 and TRBJ1-5, with 9 bases fitting TRBD1. This CDR3 is 18 amino acids long. Germline CDR1 SGHVS, CDR2 FNYEAQ. V shed 1 base and J 2 bases; nucleotides not matched to a gene: 9.

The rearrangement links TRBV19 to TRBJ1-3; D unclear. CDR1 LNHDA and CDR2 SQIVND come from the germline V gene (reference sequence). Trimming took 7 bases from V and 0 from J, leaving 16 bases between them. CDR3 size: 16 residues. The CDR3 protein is CASKGDRTSSGNTIYF. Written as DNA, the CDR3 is TGTGCCAGTAAAGGAGACCGTACATCCTCTGGAAACACCATATATTTT.

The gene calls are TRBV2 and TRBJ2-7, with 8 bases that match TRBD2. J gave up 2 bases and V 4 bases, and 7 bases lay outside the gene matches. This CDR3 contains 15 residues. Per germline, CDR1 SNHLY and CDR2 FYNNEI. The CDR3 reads CASSVGGVPTYEQYF. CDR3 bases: TGTGCCAGCAGTGTCGGGGGGGTACCTACCTACGAGCAGTACTTC.

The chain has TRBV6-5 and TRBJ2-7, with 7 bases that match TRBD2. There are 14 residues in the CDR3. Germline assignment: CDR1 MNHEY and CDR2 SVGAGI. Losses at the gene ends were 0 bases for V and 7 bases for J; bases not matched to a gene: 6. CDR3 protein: CASSYSVAGTEQYF. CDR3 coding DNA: TGTGCCAGCAGTTACTCGGTAGCGGGTACGGAGCAGTACTTC.

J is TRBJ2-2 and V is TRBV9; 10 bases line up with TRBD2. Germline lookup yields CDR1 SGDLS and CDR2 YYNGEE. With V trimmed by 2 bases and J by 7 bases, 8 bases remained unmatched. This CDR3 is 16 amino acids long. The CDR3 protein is CASSVRAGGAGGELFF. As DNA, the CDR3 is TGTGCCAGCAGCGTTCGAGCGGGAGGGGCTGGCGGGGAGCTGTTTTTT.

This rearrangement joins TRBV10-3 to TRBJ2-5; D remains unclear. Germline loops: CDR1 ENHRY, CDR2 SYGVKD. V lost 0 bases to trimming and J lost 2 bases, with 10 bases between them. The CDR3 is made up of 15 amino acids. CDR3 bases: TGTGCCATCAGTGAGTCAGTGGGCTTACAAGAGACCCAGTACTTC. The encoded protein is CAISESVGLQETQYF.

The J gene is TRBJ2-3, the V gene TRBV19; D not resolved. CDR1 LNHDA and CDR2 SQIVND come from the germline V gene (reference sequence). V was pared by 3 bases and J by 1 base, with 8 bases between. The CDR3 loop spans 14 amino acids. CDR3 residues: CASSIWARTDTQYF. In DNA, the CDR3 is TGTGCCAGTAGTATCTGGGCCCGCACAGATACGCAGTATTTT.

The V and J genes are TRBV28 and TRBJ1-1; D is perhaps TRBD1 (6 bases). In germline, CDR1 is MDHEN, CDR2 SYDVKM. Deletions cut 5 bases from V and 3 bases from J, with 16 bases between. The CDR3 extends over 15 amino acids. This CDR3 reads CASSPQIGGDTEAFF. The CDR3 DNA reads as TGTGCCAGCAGTCCCCAAATCGGGGGCGACACTGAAGCTTTCTTT.

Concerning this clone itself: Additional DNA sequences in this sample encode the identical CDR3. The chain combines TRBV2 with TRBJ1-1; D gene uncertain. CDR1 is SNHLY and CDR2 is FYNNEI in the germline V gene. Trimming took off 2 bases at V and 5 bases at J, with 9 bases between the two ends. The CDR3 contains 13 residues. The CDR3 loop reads CASSERGGTEAFF. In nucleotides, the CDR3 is TGTGCCAGCAGTGAACGAGGCGGGACTGAAGCTTTCTTT.

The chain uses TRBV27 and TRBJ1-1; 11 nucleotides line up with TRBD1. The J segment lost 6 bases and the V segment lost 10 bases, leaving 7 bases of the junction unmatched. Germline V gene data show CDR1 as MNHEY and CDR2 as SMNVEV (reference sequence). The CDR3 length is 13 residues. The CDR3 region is CATWTGGRAEAFF. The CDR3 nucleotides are TGTGCCACCTGGACAGGGGGCCGGGCTGAAGCTTTCTTT.

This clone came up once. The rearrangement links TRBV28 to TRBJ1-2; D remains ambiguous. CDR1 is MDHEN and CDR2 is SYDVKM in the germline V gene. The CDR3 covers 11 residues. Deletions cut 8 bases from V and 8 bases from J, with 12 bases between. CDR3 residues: CASGGIFGYTF. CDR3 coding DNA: TGTGCCAGCGGCGGGATTTTCGGCTACACCTTC.

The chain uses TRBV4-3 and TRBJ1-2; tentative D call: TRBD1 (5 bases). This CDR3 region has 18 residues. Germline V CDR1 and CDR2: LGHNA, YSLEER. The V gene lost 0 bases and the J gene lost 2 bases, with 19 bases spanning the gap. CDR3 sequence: CASSQDYGMGGYNYGYTF. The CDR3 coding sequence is TGCGCCAGCAGCCAAGATTACGGGATGGGGGGGTACAACTATGGCTACACCTTC.

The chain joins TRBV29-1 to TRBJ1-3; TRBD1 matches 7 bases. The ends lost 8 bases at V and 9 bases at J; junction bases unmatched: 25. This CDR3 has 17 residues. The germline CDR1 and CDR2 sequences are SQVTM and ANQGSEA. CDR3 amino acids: CSSRYQDRLASAATIYF. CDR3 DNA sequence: TGCAGCTCCCGCTACCAGGACAGGCTTGCTTCGGCGGCCACCATATATTTT.

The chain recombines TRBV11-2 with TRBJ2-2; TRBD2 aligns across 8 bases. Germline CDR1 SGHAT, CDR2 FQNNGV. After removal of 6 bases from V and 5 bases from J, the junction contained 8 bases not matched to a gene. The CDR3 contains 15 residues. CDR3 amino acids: CASSLGLAETGELFF. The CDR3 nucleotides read TGTGCCAGCAGTCTAGGACTAGCAGAGACCGGGGAGCTGTTTTTT.

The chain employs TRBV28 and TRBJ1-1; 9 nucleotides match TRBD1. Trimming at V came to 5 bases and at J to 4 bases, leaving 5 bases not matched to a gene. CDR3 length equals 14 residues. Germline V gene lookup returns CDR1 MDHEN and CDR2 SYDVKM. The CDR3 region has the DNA TGTGCCAGCAGTATTACAGGGGGCTCCACTGAAGCTTTCTTT. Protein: CASSITGGSTEAFF. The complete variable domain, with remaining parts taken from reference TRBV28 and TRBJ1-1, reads DVKVTQSSRYLVKRTGEKVFLECVQDMDHENMFWYRQDPGLGLRLIYFSYDVKMKEKGDIPEGYSVSREKKERFSLILESASTNQTSMYLCASSITGGSTEAFFGQGTRLTVV.

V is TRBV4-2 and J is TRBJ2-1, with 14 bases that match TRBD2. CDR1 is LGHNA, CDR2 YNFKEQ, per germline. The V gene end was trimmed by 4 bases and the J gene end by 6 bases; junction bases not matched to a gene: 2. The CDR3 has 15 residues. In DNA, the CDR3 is TGTGCCAGCAGCCCCGGACTAGCGGGGGGCAATGAGCAGTTCTTC. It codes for CASSPGLAGGNEQFF.

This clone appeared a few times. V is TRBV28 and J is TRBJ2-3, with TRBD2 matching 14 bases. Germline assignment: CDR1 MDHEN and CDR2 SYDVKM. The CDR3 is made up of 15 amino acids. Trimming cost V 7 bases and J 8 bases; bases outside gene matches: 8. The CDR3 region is CASMLGTSGSPTQYF. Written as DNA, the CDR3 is TGTGCCAGCATGCTAGGGACTAGCGGGAGCCCTACGCAGTATTTT.

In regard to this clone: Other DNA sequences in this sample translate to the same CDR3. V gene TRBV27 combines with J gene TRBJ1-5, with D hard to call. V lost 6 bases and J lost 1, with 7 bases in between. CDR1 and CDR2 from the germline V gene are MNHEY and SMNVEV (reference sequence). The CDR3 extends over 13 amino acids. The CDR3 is CASSLGSNQPQHF. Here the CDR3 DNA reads TGTGCCAGCAGCCTGGGAAGCAATCAGCCCCAGCATTTT.

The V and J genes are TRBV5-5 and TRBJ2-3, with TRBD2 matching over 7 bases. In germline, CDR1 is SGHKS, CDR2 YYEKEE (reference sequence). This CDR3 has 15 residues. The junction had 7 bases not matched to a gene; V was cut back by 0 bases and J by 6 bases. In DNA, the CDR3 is TGTGCCAGCAGCTTGGCCGGGCGGGGAGGGGATACGCAGTATTTT. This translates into CASSLAGRGGDTQYF.

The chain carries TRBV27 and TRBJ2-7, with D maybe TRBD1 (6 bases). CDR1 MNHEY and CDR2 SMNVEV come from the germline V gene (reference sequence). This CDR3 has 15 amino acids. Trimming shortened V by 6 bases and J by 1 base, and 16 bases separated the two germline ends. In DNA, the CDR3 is TGTGCCAGCAGACGAGGGGCAGGGGAATCCTACGAGCAGTACTTC. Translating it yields CASRRGAGESYEQYF.